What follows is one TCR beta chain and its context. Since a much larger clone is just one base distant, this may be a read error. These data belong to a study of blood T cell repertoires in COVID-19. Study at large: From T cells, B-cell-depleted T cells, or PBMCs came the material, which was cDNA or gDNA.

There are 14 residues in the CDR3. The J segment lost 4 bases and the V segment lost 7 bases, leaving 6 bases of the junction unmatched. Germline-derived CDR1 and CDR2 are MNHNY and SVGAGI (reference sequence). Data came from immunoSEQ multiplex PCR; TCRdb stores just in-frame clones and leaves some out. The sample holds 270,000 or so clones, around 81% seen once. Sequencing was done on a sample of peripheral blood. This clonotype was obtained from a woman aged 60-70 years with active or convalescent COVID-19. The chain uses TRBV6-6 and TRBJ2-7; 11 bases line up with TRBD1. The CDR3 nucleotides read TGTGCCAGCATCCCGGGACAGGGGGGTTACGAGCAGTACTTC. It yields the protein CASIPGQGGYEQYF.